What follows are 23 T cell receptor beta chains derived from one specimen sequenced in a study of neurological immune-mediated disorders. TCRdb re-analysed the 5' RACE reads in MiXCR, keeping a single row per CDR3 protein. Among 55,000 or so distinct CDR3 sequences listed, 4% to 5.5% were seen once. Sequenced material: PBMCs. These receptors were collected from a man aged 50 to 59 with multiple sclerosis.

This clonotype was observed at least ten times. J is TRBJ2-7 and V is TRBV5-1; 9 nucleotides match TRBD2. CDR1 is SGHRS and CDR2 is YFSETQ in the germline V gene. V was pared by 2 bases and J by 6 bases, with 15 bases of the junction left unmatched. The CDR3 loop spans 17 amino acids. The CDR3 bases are TGCGCCAGCAGCTTAAGTAGCGGGAGCGAGGGGTCATCCGAGCAGTACTTC. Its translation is CASSLSSGSEGSSEQYF.

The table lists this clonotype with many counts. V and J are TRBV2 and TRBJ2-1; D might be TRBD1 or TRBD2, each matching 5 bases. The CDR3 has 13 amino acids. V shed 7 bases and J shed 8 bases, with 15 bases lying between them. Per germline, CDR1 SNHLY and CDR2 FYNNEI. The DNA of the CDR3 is TGTGCCAGCACCGGGGACCTCTCGGATGAGCAGTTCTTC. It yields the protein CASTGDLSDEQFF.

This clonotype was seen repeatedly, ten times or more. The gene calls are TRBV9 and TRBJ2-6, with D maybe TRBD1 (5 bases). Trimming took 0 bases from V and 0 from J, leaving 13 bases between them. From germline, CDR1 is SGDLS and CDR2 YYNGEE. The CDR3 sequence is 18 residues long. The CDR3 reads CASSVGRTSISGANVLTF. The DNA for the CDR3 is TGTGCCAGCAGCGTAGGACGGACATCTATCTCTGGGGCCAACGTCCTGACTTTC.

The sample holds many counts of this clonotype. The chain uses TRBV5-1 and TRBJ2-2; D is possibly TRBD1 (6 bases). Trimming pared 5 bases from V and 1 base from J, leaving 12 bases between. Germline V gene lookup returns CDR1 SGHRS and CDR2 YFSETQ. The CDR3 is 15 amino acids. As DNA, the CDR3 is TGCGCCAGCAGTGCCGGGACATTGAACACCGGGGAGCTGTTTTTT. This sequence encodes CASSAGTLNTGELFF. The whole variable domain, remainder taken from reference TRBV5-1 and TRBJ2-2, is KAGVTQTPRYLIKTRGQQVTLSCSPISGHRSVSWYQQTPGQGLQFLFEYFSETQRNKGNFPGRFSGRQFSNSRSEMNVSTLELGDSALYLCASSAGTLNTGELFFGEGSRLTVL.

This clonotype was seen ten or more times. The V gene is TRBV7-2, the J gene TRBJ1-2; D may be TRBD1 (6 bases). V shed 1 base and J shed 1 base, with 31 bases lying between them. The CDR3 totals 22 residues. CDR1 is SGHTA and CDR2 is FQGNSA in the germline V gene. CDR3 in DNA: TGTGCCAGCAGCTTAGTTTGGACAAGTTATGCGGGGGGCCTACCCCGTAACTATGGCTACACCTTC. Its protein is CASSLVWTSYAGGLPRNYGYTF.

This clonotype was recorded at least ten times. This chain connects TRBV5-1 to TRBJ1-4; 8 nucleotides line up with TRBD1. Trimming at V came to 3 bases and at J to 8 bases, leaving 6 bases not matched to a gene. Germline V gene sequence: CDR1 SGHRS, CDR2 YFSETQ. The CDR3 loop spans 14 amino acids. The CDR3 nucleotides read TGCGCCAGCAGCTCCGGACAGGGAACCGAAAAACTGTTTTTT. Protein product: CASSSGQGTEKLFF.

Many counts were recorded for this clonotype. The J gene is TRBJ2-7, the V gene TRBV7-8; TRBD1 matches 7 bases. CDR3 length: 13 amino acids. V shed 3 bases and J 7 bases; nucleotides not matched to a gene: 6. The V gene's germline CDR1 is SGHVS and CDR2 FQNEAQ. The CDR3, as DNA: TGTGCCAGCAGCTTGACAGGGAATGTAGAGCAGTACTTC. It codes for CASSLTGNVEQYF.

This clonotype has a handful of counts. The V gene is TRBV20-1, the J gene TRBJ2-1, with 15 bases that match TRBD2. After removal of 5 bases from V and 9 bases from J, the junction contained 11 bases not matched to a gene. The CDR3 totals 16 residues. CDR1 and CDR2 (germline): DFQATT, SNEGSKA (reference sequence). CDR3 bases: TGCAGTGCTGACTTAGGTCCGGGACTAGCGGGAGGTGAGCAGTTCTTC. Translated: CSADLGPGLAGGEQFF.

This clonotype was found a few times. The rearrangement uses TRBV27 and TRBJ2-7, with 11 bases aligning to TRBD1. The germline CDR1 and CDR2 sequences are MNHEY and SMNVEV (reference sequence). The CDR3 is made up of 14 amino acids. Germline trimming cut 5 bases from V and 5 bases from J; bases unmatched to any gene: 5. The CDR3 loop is CASSRGTGGHEQYF. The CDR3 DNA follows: TGTGCCAGCAGTCGCGGGACAGGGGGACACGAGCAGTACTTC.

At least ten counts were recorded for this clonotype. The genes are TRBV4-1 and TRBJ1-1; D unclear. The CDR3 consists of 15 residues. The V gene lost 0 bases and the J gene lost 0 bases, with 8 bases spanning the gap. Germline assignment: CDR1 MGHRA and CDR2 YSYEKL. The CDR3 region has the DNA TGCGCCAGCAGCCAAGAATCCAGAATGAACACTGAAGCTTTCTTT. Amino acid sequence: CASSQESRMNTEAFF.

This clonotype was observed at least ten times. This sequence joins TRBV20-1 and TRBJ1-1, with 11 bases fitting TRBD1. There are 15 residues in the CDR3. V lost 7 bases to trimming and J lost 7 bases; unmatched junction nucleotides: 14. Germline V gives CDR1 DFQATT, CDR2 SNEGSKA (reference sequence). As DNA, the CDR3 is TGCAGTGGTACGGGGACCGGGACAGGGGGATTTGAAGCTTTCTTT. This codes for CSGTGTGTGGFEAFF.

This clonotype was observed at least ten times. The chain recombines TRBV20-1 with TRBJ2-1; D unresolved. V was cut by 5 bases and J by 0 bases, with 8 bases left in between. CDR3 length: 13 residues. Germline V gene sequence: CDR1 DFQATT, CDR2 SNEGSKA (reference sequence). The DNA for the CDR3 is TGCAGTGCTCAGCAGAGCTCCTACAATGAGCAGTTCTTC. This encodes CSAQQSSYNEQFF.

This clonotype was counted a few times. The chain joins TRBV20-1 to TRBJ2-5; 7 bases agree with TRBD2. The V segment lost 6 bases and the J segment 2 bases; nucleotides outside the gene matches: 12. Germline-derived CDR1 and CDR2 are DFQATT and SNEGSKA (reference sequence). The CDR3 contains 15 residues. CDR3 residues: CSATMGGRGQETQYF. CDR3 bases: TGCAGTGCCACCATGGGAGGGAGGGGACAAGAGACCCAGTACTTC.

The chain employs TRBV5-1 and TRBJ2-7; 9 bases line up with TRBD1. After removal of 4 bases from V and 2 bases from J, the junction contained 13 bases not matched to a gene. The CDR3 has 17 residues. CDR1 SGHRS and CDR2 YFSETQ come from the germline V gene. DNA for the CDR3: TGCGCCAGCAGCATCGGACAGGGGAGAAGTCCGCCCTACGAGCAGTACTTC. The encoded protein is CASSIGQGRSPPYEQYF.

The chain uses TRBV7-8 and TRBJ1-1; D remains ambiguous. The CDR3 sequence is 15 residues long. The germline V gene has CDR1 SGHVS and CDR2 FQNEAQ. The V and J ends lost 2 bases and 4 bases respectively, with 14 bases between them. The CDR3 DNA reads TGTGCCAGCAGCTTAACGGTGGTTTCGGGCACTGAAGCTTTCTTT. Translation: CASSLTVVSGTEAFF.

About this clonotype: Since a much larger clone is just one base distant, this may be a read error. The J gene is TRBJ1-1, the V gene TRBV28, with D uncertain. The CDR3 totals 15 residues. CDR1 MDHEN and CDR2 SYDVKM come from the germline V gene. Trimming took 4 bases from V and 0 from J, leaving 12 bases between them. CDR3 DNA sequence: TGTGCCAGCAGTTCTCGCCTAGGGATGAACACTGAAGCTTTCTTT. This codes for CASSSRLGMNTEAFF.

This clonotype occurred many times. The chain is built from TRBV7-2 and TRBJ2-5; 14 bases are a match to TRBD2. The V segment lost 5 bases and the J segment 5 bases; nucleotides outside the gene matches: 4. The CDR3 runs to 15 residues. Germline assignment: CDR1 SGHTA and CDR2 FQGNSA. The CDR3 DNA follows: TGTGCCAGCAGCCAGGGACTAGCGGGGGTTGAGACCCAGTACTTC. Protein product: CASSQGLAGVETQYF.

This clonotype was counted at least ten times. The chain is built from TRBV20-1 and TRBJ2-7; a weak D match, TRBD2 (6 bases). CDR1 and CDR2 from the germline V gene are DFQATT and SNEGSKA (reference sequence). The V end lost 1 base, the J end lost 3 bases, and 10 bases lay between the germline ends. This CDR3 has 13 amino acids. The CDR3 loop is CSARGLEIYEQYF. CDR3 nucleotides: TGCAGTGCTAGAGGACTAGAAATCTACGAGCAGTACTTC.

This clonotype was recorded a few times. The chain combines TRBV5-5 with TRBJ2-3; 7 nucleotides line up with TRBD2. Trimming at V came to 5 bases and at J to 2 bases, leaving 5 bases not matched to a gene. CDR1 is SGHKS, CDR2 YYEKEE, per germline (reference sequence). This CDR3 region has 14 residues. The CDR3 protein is CASSPRDYTDTQYF. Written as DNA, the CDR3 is TGTGCCAGCAGTCCGCGGGACTACACAGATACGCAGTATTTT.

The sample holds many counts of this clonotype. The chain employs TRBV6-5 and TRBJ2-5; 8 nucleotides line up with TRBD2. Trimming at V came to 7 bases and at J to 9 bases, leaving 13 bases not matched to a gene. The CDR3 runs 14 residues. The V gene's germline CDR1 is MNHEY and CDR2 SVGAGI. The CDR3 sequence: CASTVPDGGGAQYF. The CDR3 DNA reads TGTGCCAGCACCGTGCCGGACGGGGGGGGGGCCCAGTACTTC.

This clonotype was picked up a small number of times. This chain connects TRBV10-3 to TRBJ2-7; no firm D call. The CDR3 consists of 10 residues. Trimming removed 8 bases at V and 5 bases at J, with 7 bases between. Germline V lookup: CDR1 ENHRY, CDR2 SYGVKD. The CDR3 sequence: CAIRGNEQYF. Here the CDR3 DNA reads TGTGCCATCCGCGGCAACGAGCAGTACTTC.

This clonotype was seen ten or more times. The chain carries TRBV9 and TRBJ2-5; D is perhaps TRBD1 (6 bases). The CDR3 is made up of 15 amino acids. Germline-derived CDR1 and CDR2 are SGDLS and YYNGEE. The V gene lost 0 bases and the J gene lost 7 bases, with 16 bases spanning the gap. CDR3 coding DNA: TGTGCCAGCAGCGTAGAATGGACAGACCGGGGGACCCAGTACTTC. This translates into CASSVEWTDRGTQYF. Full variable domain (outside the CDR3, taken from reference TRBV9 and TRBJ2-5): DSGVTQTPKHLITATGQRVTLRCSPRSGDLSVYWYQQSLDQGLQFLIQYYNGEERAKGNILERFSAQQFPDLHSELNLSSLELGDSALYFCASSVEWTDRGTQYFGPGTRLLVL.

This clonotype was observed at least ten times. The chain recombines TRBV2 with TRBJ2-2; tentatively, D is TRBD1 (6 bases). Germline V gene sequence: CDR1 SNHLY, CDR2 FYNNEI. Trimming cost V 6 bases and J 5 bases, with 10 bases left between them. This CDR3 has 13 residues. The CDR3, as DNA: TGTGCCAGCAGCGGACAGAGTACCGGGGAGCTGTTTTTT. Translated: CASSGQSTGELFF.